This T cell receptor beta chain was recorded in a study of identical twins. Unique molecular identifiers were present on the cDNA, and a universal primer site came from template switching. MiXCR, run by TCRdb on the 5' RACE reads, gives a single entry per CDR3 protein. The sample consists of 700,000 or so distinct CDR3 sequences, around 20% of them appearing once. The CDR3 runs 15 residues. The V and J ends lost 8 bases and 0 bases respectively, with 11 bases between them. Germline V gives CDR1 MNHNS, CDR2 SASEGT. This clonotype was seen only a few times. This same sample was also part of a study on T cells expressing NK-cell markers.

The source is a woman aged 18-29 years in good health. Sample: PBMCs. This chain links TRBV6-1 with TRBJ2-6; either TRBD1 or TRBD2 may fit D (5 bases each). CDR3 sequence reads: CASRSGTSGANVLTF. CDR3 DNA: TGTGCCAGCCGCTCTGGGACCTCTGGGGCCAACGTCCTGACTTTC.